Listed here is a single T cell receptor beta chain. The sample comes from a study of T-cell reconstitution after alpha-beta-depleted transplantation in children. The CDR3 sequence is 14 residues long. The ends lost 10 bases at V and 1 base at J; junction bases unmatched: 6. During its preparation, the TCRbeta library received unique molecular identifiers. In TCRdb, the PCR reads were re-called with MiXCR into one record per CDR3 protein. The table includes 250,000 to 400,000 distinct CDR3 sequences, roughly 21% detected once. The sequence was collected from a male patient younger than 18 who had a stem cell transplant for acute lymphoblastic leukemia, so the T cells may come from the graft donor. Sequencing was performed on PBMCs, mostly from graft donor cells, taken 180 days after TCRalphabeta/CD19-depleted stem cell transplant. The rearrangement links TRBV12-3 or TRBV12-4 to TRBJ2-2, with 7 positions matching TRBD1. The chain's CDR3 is CAIRGQMNTGELFF. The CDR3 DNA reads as TGTGCCATCCGGGGACAGATGAACACCGGGGAGCTGTTTTTT.